The sequence of this T cell receptor beta chain was determined in a study of T-cell reconstitution after alpha-beta-depleted transplantation in children. V shed 0 bases, J shed 7 bases, and the junction held 6 bases outside the gene matches. The CDR3 spans 14 residues. Per the germline V gene, CDR1 is SGHDT and CDR2 is YYEEEE. Study results and caveats: T-cell counts and diversity were attributed mostly to newly produced T cells one year after transplant. Where alpha-beta T cells came from about two months after transplant was reportedly several hundred expanded graft clones.

The TCRbeta library was prepared with unique molecular identifiers. One entry per CDR3 protein results from TCRdb running MiXCR on the PCR reads. The sample includes about 120,000 distinct CDR3 sequences, 10% to 13% seen only once; the top ten take 30% to 35%. There are a few counts of this clonotype. The antigen remains unidentified. Source: PBMCs, taken before TCRalphabeta/CD19-depleted stem cell transplant. The sequence was obtained from a boy aged 2-15 years with acute lymphoblastic leukemia, due to receive a stem cell transplant. The chain joins TRBV5-6 to TRBJ1-2; 7 bases are a match to TRBD1. The DNA for the CDR3 is TGTGCCAGCAGCTTGGTTTCGAGGGGGCTTGGCTACACCTTC. It translates to CASSLVSRGLGYTF.